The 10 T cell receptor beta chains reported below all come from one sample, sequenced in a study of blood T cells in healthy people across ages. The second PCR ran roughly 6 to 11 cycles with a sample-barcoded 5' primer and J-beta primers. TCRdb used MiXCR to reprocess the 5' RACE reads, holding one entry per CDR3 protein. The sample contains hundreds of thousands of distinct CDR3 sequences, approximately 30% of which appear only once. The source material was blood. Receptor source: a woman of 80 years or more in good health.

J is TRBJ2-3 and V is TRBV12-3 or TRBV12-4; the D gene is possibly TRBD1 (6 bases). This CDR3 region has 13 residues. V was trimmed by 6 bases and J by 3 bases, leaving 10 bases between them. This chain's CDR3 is CASSTGTTDTQYF. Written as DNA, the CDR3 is TGTGCCAGCAGCACGGGGACAACAGATACGCAGTATTTT.

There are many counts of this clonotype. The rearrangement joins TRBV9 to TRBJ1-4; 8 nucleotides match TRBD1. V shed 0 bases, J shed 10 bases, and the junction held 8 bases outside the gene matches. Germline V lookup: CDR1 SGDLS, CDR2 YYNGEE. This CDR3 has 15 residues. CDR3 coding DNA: TGTGCCAGCAGCGTAGCTGGACAGGGAACGGGAAAACTGTTTTTT. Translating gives CASSVAGQGTGKLFF.

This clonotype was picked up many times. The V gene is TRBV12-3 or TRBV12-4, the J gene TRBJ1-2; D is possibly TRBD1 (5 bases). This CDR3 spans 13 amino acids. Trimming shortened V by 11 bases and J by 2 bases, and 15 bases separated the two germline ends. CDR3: CAGAQAGNYGYTF. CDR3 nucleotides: TGTGCCGGGGCCCAGGCCGGGAACTATGGCTACACCTTC.

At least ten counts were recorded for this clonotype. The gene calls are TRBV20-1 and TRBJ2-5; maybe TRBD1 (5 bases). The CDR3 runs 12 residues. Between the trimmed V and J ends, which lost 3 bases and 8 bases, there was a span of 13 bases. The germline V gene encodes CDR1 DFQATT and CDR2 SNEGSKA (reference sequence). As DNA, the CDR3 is TGCAGTGCTAGGGCAGGACAAAATACCCAGTACTTC. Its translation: CSARAGQNTQYF.

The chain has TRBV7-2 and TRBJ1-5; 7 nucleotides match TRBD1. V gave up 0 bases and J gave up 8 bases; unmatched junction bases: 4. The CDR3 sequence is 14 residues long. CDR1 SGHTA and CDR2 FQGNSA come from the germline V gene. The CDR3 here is CASSLARGREPQHF. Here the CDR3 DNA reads TGTGCCAGCAGCTTAGCCAGGGGGAGGGAGCCCCAGCATTTT.

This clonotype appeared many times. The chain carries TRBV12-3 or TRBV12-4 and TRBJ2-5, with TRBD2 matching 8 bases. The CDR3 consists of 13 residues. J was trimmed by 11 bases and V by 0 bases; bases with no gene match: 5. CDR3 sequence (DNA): TGTGCCAGCAGTTTAGCTCTCGGGGGGGAGCAGTACTTC. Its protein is CASSLALGGEQYF.

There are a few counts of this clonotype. This CDR3 reads CASSLFQGAQTEAFF. The DNA for the CDR3 is TGTGCCAGCAGCTTATTTCAGGGGGCGCAGACTGAAGCTTTCTTT. The V gene is TRBV7-2, the J gene TRBJ1-1, with 8 bases that match TRBD1. J lost 5 bases, V lost 2 bases, and 7 bases had no gene match. Germline V CDR1 and CDR2: SGHTA, FQGNSA. The length of the CDR3 is 15 residues.

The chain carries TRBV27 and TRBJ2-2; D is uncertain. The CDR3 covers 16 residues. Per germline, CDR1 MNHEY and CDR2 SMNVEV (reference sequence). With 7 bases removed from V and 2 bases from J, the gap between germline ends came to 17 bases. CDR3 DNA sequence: TGTGCCAGCACTTCCCTCCCGCGGTCTAACACCGGGGAGCTGTTTTTT. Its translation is CASTSLPRSNTGELFF.

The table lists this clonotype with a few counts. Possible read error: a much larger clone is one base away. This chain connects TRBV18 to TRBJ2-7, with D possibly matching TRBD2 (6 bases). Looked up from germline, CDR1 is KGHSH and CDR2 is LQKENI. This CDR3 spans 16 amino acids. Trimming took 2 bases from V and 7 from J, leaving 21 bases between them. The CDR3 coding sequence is TGTGCCAGCTCACCAAGACGAATGGGGGGTCTCTATGAGCAGTACTTC. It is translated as CASSPRRMGGLYEQYF.

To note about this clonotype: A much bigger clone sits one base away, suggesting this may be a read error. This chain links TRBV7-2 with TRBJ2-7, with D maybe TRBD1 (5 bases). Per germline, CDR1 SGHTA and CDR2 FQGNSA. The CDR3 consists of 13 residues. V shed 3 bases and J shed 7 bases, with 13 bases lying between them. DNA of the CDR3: TGTGCCAGCAGCTTTGACAGACCTTTAGAGCAGTACTTC. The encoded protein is CASSFDRPLEQYF. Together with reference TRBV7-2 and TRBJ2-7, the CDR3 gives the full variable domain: GAGVSQSPSNKVTEKGKDVELRCDPISGHTALYWYRQSLGQGLEFLIYFQGNSAPDKSGLPSDRFSAERTGGSVSTLTIQRTQQEDSAVYLCASSFDRPLEQYFGPGTRLTVT.